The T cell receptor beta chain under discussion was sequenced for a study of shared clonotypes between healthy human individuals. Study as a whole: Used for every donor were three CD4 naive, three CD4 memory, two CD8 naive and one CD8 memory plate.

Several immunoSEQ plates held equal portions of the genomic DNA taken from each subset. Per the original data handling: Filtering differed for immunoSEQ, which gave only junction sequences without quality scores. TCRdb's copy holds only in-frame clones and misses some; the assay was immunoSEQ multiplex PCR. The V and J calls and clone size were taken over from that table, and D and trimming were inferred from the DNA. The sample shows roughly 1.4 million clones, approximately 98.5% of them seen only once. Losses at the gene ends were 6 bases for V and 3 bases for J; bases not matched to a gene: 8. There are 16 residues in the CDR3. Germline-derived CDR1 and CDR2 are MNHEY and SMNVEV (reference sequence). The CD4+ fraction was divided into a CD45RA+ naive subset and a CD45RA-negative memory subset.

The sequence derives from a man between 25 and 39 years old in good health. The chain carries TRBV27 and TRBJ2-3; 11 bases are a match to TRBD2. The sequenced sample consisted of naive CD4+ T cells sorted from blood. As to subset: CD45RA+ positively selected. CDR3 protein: CASSKGSGRGTDTQYF. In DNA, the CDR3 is TGTGCCAGCAGCAAAGGTAGCGGGAGGGGTACAGATACGCAGTATTTT.